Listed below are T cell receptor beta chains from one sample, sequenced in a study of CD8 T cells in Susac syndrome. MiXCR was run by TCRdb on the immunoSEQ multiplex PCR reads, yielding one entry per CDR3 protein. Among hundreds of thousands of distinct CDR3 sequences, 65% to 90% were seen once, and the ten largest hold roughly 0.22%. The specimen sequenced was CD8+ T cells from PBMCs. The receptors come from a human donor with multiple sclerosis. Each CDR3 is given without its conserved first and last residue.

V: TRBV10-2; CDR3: ASSSPRGFGFRLQY
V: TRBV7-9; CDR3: ASSLGDTYGYT
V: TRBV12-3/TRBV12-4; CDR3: ASTPWGTGELF
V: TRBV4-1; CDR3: ASSHPFQGNEKLF
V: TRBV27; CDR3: ASSFSPAGAYEQY
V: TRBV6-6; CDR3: ASTIAEWTANYGYT
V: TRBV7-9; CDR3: ASSSEESYEQY
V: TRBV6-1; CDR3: ASSDPTLTSGRAHEQF
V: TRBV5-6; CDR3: ASRLEVIWGRSNEQF
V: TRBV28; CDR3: ASSLRLNTEAF
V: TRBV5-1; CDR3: ASSLAGLAHNEQF
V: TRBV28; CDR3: ASSFTPTQTRGEETQY
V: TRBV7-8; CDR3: ASSLGYSESSYNEQF
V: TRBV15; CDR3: ATSPPGGGKQPQH
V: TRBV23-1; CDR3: ASGVRVPFPPYNEQF
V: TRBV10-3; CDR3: AIGDSGSGTQY
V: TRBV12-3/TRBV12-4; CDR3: ASSSYSMNTEAF
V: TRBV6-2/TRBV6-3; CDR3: ASSYSRVLLTIEQY
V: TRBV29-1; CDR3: SVEGPPDTEAF